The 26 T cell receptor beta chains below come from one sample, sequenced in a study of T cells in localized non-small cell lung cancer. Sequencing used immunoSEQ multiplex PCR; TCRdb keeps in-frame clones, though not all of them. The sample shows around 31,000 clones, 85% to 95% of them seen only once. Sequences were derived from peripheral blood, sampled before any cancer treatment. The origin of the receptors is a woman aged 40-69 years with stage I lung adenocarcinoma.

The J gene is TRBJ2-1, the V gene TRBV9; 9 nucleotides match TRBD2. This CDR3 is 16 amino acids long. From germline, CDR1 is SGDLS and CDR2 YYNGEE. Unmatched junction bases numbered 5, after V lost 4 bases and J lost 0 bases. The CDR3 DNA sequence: TGTGCCAGCAGCCCCCGTAGCGGGAGCTCCTACAATGAGCAGTTCTTC. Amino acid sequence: CASSPRSGSSYNEQFF.

The CDR3 is CASSTSDSRGPYGYTF. The CDR3 nucleotides are TGTGCCAGTAGTACCTCGGACAGCCGAGGACCCTATGGCTACACCTTC. V is TRBV19 and J is TRBJ1-2; the D gene is possibly TRBD1 (6 bases). The germline V and J ends were trimmed by 4 bases and 4 bases, with 19 bases remaining between them. The CDR3 length is 16 residues. The V gene's germline CDR1 is LNHDA and CDR2 SQIVND (reference sequence). The variable domain in full, with the rest retrieved from reference TRBV19 and TRBJ1-2, is DGGITQSPKYLFRKEGQNVTLSCEQNLNHDAMYWYRQDPGQGLRLIYYSQIVNDFQKGDIAEGYSVSREKKESFPLTVTSAQKNPTAFYLCASSTSDSRGPYGYTFGSGTRLTVV.

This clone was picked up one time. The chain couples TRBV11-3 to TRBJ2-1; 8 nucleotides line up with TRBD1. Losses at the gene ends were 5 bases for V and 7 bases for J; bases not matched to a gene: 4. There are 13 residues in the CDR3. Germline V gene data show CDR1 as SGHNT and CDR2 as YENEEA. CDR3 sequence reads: CASSVDRDNEQFF. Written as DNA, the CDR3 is TGTGCCAGCAGCGTGGACAGGGATAATGAGCAGTTCTTC.

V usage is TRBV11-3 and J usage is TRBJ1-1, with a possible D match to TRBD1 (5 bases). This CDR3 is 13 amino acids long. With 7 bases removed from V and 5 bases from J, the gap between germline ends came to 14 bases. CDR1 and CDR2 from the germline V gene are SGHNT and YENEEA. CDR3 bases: TGTGCCAGCAAGGGGTTTTGGGAGACTGAAGCTTTCTTT. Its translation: CASKGFWETEAFF.

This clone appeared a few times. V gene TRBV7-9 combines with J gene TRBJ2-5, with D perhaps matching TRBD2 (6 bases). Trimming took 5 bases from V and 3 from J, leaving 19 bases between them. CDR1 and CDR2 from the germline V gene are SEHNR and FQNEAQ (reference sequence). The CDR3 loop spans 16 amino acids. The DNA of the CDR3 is TGTGCCAGCAGCGGCCGTCTTCGGGGGATGAAAGAGACCCAGTACTTC. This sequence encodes CASSGRLRGMKETQYF. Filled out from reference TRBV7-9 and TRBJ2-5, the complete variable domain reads DTGVSQNPRHKITKRGQNVTFRCDPISEHNRLYWYRQTLGQGPEFLTYFQNEAQLEKSRLLSDRFSAERPKGSFSTLEIQRTEQGDSAMYLCASSGRLRGMKETQYFGPGTRLLVL.

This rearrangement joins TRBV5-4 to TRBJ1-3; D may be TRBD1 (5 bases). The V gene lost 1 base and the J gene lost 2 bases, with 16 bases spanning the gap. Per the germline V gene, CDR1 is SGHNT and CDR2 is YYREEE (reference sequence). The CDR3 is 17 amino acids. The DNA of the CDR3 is TGTGCCAGCAGCTTGATGGGGACTTTGGGCACTGGAAACACCATATATTTT. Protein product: CASSLMGTLGTGNTIYF.

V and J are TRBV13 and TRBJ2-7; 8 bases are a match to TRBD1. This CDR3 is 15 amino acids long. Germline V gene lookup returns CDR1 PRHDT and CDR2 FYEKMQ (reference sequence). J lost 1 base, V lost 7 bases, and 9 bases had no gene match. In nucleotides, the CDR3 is TGTGCCAGCAATATGCAGGGGGCTTCTTCCTACGAGCAGTACTTC. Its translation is CASNMQGASSYEQYF.

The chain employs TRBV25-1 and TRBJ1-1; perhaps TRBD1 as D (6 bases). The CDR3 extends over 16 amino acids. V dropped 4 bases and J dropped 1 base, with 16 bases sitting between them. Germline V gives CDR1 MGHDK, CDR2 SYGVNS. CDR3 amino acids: CASSATGKDWNTEAFF. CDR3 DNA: TGTGCCAGCAGTGCTACAGGGAAAGATTGGAACACTGAAGCTTTCTTT.

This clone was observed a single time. The CDR3 spells CASSLTGVGSTEAFF. The CDR3 nucleotides read TGTGCCAGCAGCTTAACAGGGGTTGGGAGCACTGAAGCTTTCTTT. The V call is TRBV11-2, the J call TRBJ1-1, with 7 bases that match TRBD1. V was clipped by 2 bases and J by 4 bases; unmatched bases: 7. The CDR3 has 15 amino acids. Germline V gene lookup returns CDR1 SGHAT and CDR2 FQNNGV.

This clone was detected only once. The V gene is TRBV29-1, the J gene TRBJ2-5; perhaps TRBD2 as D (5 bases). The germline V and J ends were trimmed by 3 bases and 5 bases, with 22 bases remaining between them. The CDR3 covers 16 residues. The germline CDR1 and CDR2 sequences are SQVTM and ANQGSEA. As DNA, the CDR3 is TGCAGCGTTGATAATTCGGCGCGTGGGAGTATGGAGACCCAGTACTTC. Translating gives CSVDNSARGSMETQYF.

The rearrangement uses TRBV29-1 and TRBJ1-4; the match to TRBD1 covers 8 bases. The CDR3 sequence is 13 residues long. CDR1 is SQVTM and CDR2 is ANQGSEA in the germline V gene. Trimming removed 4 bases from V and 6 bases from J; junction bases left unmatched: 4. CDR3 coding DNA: TGCAGCGTTGGGGGACAGGCTCATGAAAAACTGTTTTTT. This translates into CSVGGQAHEKLFF.

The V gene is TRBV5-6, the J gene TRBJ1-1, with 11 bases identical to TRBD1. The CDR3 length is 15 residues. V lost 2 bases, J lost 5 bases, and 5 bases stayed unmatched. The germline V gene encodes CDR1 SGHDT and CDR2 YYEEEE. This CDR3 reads CASSFLGTGGTEAFF. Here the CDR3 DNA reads TGTGCCAGCAGCTTTCTGGGGACAGGGGGAACTGAAGCTTTCTTT. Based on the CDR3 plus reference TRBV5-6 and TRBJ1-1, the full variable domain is DAGVTQSPTHLIKTRGQQVTLRCSPKSGHDTVSWYQQALGQGPQFIFQYYEEEERQRGNFPDRFSGHQFPNYSSELNVNALLLGDSALYLCASSFLGTGGTEAFFGQGTRLTVV.

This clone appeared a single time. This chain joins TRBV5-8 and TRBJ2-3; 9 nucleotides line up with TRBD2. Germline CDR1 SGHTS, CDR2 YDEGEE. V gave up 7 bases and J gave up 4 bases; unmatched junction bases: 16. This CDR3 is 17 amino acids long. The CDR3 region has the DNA TGTGCCAGCGTCCTGCCCGGGGGCGGGAGGGCCGCAGATACGCAGTATTTT. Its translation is CASVLPGGGRAADTQYF.

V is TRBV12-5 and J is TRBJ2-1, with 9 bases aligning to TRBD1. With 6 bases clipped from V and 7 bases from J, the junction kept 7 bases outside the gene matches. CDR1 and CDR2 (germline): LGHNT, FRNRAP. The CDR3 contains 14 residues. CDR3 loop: CASGGDRVWNEQFF. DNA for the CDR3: TGTGCTAGTGGGGGGGACAGGGTATGGAATGAGCAGTTCTTC.

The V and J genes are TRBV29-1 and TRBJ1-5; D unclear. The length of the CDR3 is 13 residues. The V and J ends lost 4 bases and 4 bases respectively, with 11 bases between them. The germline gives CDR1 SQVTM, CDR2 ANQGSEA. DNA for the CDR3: TGCAGCGTTGGGGTGGGCTCTAATCAGCCCCAGCATTTT. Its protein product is CSVGVGSNQPQHF.

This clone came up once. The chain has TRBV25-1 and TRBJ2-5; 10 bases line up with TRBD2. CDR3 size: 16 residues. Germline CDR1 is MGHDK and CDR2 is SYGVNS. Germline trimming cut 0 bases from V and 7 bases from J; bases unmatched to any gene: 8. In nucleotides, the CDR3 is TGTGCCAGCAGTGAATATGCTAGCGGGGGCGTGGGGACCCAGTACTTC. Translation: CASSEYASGGVGTQYF. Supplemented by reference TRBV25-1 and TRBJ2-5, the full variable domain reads EADIYQTPRYLVIGTGKKITLECSQTMGHDKMYWYQQDPGMELHLIHYSYGVNSTEKGDLSSESTVSRIRTEHFPLTLESARPSHTSQYLCASSEYASGGVGTQYFGPGTRLLVL.

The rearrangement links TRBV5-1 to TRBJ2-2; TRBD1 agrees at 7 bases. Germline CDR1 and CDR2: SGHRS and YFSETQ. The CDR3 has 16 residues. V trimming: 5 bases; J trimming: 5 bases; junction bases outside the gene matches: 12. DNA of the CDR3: TGCGCCAGCAGACCCCCGGGACAGATCCAAACCGGGGAGCTGTTTTTT. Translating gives CASRPPGQIQTGELFF.

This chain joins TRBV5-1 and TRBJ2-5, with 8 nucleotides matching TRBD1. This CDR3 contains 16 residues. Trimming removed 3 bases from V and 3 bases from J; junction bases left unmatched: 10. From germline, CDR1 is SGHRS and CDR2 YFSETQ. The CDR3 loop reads CASSSLTGVAEETQYF. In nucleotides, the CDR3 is TGCGCCAGCAGCTCCCTGACAGGGGTCGCGGAAGAGACCCAGTACTTC. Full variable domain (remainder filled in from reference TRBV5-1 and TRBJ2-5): KAGVTQTPRYLIKTRGQQVTLSCSPISGHRSVSWYQQTPGQGLQFLFEYFSETQRNKGNFPGRFSGRQFSNSRSEMNVSTLELGDSALYLCASSSLTGVAEETQYFGPGTRLLVL.

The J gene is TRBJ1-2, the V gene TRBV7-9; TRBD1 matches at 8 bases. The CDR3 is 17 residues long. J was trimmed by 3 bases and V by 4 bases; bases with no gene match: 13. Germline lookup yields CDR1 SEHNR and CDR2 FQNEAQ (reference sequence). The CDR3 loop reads CASSSRGTGLGDYGYTF. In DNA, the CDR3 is TGTGCCAGCAGCTCAAGGGGGACAGGCCTGGGGGACTATGGCTACACCTTC.

In nucleotides, the CDR3 is TGTGCCAGCAGTAAAATCGGGACTAGCGGGGAGGAGACCCAGTACTTC. Amino acids: CASSKIGTSGEETQYF. The V gene is TRBV7-9, the J gene TRBJ2-5; TRBD2 agrees at 13 bases. J gave up 5 bases and V 6 bases, and 9 bases lay outside the gene matches. Germline V gene lookup returns CDR1 SEHNR and CDR2 FQNEAQ (reference sequence). The CDR3 loop spans 16 amino acids.

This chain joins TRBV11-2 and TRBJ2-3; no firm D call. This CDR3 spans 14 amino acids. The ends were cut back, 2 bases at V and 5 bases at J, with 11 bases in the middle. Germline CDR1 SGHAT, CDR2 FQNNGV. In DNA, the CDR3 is TGTGCCAGCAGCTTATTTCTAGTCAAAGATACGCAGTATTTT. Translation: CASSLFLVKDTQYF.

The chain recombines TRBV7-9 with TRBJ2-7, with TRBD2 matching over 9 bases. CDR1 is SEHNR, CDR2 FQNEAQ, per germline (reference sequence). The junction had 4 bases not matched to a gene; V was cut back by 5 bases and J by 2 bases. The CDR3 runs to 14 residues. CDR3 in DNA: TGTGCCAGCAGCAGCTTAGCGGGGGCCTACGAGCAGTACTTC. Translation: CASSSLAGAYEQYF.

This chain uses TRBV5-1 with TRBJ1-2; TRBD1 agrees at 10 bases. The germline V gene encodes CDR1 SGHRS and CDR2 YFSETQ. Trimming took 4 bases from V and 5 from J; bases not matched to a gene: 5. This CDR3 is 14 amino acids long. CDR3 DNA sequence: TGCGCCAGCAGCGATGGACAGGGGGGATATGGCTACACCTTC. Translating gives CASSDGQGGYGYTF.

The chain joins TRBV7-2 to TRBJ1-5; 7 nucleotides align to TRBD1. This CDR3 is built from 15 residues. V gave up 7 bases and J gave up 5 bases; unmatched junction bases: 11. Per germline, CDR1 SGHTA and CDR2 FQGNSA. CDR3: CASTPGQSVHQPQHF. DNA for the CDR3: TGTGCCAGCACCCCGGGACAGTCTGTCCATCAGCCCCAGCATTTT.

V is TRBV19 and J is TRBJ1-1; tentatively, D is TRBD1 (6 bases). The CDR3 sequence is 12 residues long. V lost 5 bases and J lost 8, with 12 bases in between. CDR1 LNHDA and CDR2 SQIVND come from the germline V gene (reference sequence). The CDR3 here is CASSLTGTEAFF. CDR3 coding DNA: TGTGCCAGTAGTCTCACCGGGACAGAAGCTTTCTTT.

CDR3 bases: TGTGCCAGCAGCGAGGGGACTTTATACACAGATACGCAGTATTTT. Protein sequence: CASSEGTLYTDTQYF. V gene TRBV7-9 combines with J gene TRBJ2-3; D is possibly TRBD2 (6 bases). The CDR3 has 15 residues. The ends were cut back, 5 bases at V and 2 bases at J, with 14 bases in the middle. Germline-derived CDR1 and CDR2 are SEHNR and FQNEAQ (reference sequence). Full variable domain (remainder filled in from reference TRBV7-9 and TRBJ2-3): DTGVSQNPRHKITKRGQNVTFRCDPISEHNRLYWYRQTLGQGPEFLTYFQNEAQLEKSRLLSDRFSAERPKGSFSTLEIQRTEQGDSAMYLCASSEGTLYTDTQYFGPGTRLTVL.